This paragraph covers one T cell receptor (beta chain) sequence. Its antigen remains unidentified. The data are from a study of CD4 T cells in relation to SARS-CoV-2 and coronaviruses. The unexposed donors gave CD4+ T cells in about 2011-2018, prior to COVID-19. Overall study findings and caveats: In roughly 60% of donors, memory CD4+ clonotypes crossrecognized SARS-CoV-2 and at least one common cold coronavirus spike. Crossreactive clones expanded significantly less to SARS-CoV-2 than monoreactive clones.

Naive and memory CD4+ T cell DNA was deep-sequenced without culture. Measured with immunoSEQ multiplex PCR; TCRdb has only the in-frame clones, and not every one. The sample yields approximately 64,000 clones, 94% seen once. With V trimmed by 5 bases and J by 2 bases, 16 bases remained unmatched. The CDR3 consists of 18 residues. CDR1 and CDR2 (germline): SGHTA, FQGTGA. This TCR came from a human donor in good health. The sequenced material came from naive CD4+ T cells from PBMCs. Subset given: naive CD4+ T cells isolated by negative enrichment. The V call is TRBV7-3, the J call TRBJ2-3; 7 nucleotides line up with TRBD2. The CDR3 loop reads CASSTNGGLRGNTDTQYF. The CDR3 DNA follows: TGTGCCAGCAGCACTAACGGTGGTTTGCGGGGGAACACAGATACGCAGTATTTT.